The entry below describes one T cell receptor (beta chain). The source of the sample is a study of regulatory T cells in long-lasting Graves disease. Turning to the study itself: For under 3 months, newly diagnosed Graves' patients had been taking antithyroid drugs.

Time point in this sample: newly diagnosed GD, antithyroid drugs for less than 3 months. PBMCs provided the RNA from which the TCR library was made. Construction of TCR beta libraries relied on iRepertoire HTBI primers and on Arm-PCR targeting CDR3 regions. TCRdb ran MiXCR on the multiplex PCR reads and lists one entry per CDR3 protein. The sample carries 580,000 or so distinct CDR3 sequences, roughly 16% recorded once. These data are also associated with another study on T cells in Graves' hyperthyroidism and ophthalmopathy.

The clonotype comes from a man between 18 and 35 years old with Graves disease. Material: peripheral blood mononuclear cells (PBMCs), obtained at new diagnosis, from a patient treated with antithyroid drugs.

The CDR3 loop is CASSEALRAGAFNEQFF. CDR3 sequence (DNA): TGTGCCAGCAGTGAAGCGCTTCGAGCGGGAGCCTTCAATGAGCAGTTCTTC. The rearrangement joins TRBV6-1 to TRBJ2-1; TRBD2 matches at 8 bases. After removal of 0 bases from V and 6 bases from J, the junction contained 10 bases not matched to a gene. This CDR3 region has 17 residues. The germline V gene has CDR1 MNHNS and CDR2 SASEGT.